Sequencing of this T cell receptor (beta chain) was carried out in a study of blood T cells in healthy people across ages. Study outcomes and limitations: Since the PBMCs were unsorted, naive and antigen-experienced cells could not be conclusively compared.

Details on this clonotype: The antigen is not known.

A second PCR of 7 to 11 cycles used a sample-barcoded 5' primer and a J-beta primer mix. TCRdb used MiXCR to reprocess the 5' RACE reads, holding one entry per CDR3 protein. The sample has approximately 730,000 distinct CDR3 sequences; roughly 50% are singletons. In germline, CDR1 is LGHDT, CDR2 YNNKEL (reference sequence). This CDR3 has 14 residues. Trimming took 4 bases from V and 5 from J, leaving 15 bases between them. The chain uses TRBV3-1 and TRBJ2-7; D may be TRBD2 (5 bases). Input material: blood. The TCR comes from a man older than 75 in good health. The CDR3 sequence is CASSPVSAVHEQYF. The CDR3 nucleotides read TGTGCCAGCAGCCCGGTCTCAGCGGTCCACGAGCAGTACTTC.